This T cell receptor (beta chain) was sequenced in a study of shared clonotypes between healthy human individuals. Deletions cut 2 bases from V and 3 bases from J, with 15 bases between. This CDR3 region has 15 residues. In germline, CDR1 is SGHRS, CDR2 YFSETQ. This clone was seen just once. TCRdb's table, derived via immunoSEQ multiplex PCR, lists solely in-frame clones and lacks some. This sample has some 2,400,000 clones, with roughly 95% found just once. This TCR was recovered from a young man in good health. Sequencing used naive CD4+ T cells sorted from blood. The subset here: CD45RA+ positively selected. This chain links TRBV5-1 with TRBJ2-7, with D possibly TRBD2 on 5 matching bases. The CDR3 DNA reads TGCGCCAGCAGCTTAGGAGGACTCGCGAACTACGAGCAGTACTTC. This translates into CASSLGGLANYEQYF.